Reported below is one T cell receptor (beta chain). Its specificity is not known. The data originate from a study of PD-1 blockade in classical Hodgkin lymphoma. Regarding the study as a whole: Complete responders started with a diversity level that resembled newly diagnosed patients at baseline. Reasons behind the repertoire differences stay unclear, perhaps disease activity or earlier therapy. Newly diagnosed patients were said to have less baseline TCR diversity than healthy donors did.

Every one of the patients relapsed after autologous stem cell transplantation (brentuximab vedotin exposure was variable). Germline CDR1 and CDR2: MGHRA and YSYEKL. This CDR3 is 17 amino acids long. The V end lost 1 base, the J end lost 1 base, and 13 bases lay between the germline ends. The protocol was immunoSEQ multiplex PCR, while the TCRdb copy is restricted to in-frame clones and leaves out a portion. Of 46,000 or so clones in the sample, approximately 73% were seen once. The chain links TRBV4-1 to TRBJ2-2; weak D call: TRBD1 (5 bases). Sequencing used peripheral blood mononuclear cells (PBMCs), obtained at baseline. This clonotype was obtained from a human donor with classical Hodgkin lymphoma. The CDR3 sequence is CASSQASGQGNTGELFF. The CDR3 DNA sequence: TGCGCCAGCAGCCAAGCATCGGGCCAGGGGAACACCGGGGAGCTGTTTTTT.